This TCR beta chain was retrieved from a study of blood T cell repertoires in COVID-19. Study details: Italy, Spain and the United States were the sources of the convalescent and acute COVID-19 samples. From T cells, B-cell-depleted T cells, or PBMCs came the material, which was cDNA or gDNA.

The CDR3 contains 14 residues. Germline V gene data show CDR1 as LNHDA and CDR2 as SQIVND (reference sequence). The V gene end was trimmed by 10 bases and the J gene end by 0 bases; junction bases not matched to a gene: 6. Original analysis: Amplification of reference gene primers provided the estimated nucleated cell counts. TCRdb's table, derived via immunoSEQ multiplex PCR, lists solely in-frame clones and lacks some. For V, J and clone size, that table is used; D and trimming come from the DNA. This sample has about 220,000 clones, with 65% to 90% found just once. Seattle patient enrollment occurred during active infection, with longitudinal follow-up thereafter.

The sample taken for sequencing was peripheral blood. The source is a woman in her seventies with COVID-19, enrolled during active disease. The chain recombines TRBV19 with TRBJ1-1; 9 bases match TRBD1. CDR3 DNA: TGTGCCACCGAGGACAGGGGCGTGAACACTGAAGCTTTCTTT. Encoded protein: CATEDRGVNTEAFF.